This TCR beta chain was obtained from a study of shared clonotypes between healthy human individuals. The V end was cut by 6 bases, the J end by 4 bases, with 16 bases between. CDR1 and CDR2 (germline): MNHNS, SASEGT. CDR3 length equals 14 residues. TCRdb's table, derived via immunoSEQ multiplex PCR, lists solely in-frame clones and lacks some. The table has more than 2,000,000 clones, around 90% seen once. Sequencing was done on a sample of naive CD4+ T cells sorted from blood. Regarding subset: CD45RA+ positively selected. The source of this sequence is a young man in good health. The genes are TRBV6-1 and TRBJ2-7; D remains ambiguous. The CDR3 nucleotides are TGTGCCAGCAGCGGAACCCCGGCCGTATACGAGCAGTACTTC. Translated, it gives CASSGTPAVYEQYF.